This T cell receptor beta chain came from a study of vaccination and CD4 T cells after COVID-19. Background on the study: The convalescents comprised six males and four females, two of them Hispanic. Median draw time for post-COVID samples was roughly 100 days post-diagnosis (range 35 to 161). Overlapping spike peptides from SARS-CoV-2, HCoV-NL63, HCoV-OC43 and HCoV-229E served to stimulate the cells.

This clonotype was seen a few times. Its antigen is undetermined. Findings and limits, study-wide: Nearly all convalescent vaccine-specific clones, 304 of 307, recognized only SARS-CoV-2 spike.

J was trimmed by 1 base and V by 2 bases; bases with no gene match: 8. CDR3 size: 15 residues. CDR1 and CDR2 from the germline V gene are DFQATT and SNEGSKA (reference sequence). Treatment: roughly 10-day PBMC culture with coronavirus spike peptide pools or control peptides (ViraFEST assay). Sequenced with the Oncomine TCR Beta short-read assay was DNA taken from cultured CD4+ T cells. TCRdb reprocessed the PCR reads via MiXCR and lists one record per CDR3 protein. The sample has around 15,000 distinct CDR3 sequences; around 44% are singletons. This receptor was taken from a human donor who had recovered from COVID-19. Material: CD4+ T cells from blood, cultured in vitro, obtained after SARS-CoV-2 vaccination. J is TRBJ2-7 and V is TRBV20-1; TRBD1 aligns across 7 bases. CDR3 sequence (DNA): TGCAGTGCTAGACCAAACAGGGGTCTTTCCTACGAGCAGTACTTC. The encoded protein is CSARPNRGLSYEQYF.